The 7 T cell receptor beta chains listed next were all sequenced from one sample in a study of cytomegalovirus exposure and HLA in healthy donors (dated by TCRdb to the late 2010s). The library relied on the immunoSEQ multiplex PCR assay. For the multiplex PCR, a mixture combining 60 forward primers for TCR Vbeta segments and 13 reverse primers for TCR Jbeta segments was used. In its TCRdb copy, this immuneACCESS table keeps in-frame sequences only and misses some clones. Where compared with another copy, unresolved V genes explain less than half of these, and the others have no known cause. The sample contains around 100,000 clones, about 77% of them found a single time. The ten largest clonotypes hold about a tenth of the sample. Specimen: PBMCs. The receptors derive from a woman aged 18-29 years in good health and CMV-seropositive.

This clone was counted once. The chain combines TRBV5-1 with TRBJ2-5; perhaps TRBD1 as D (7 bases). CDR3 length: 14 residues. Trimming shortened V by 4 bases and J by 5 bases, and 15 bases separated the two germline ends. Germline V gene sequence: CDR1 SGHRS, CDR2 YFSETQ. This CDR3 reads CASSPQGGFETQYF. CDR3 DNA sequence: TGCGCCAGCAGCCCCCAGGGGGGATTTGAGACCCAGTACTTC.

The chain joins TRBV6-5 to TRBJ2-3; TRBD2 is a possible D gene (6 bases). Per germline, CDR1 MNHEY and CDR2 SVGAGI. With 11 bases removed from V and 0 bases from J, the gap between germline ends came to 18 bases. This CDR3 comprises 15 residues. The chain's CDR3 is CASGRDFSSTDTQYF. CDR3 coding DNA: TGTGCCTCTGGAAGGGACTTTTCAAGCACAGATACGCAGTATTTT.

The CDR3 loop is CASSVDPRLVNTGELFF. CDR3 coding DNA: TGTGCCAGCAGCGTAGACCCGAGACTCGTGAACACCGGGGAGCTGTTTTTT. This chain uses TRBV9 with TRBJ2-2; no reliable D call. The CDR3 runs 17 residues. Germline V gene lookup returns CDR1 SGDLS and CDR2 YYNGEE. Trimming took 0 bases from V and 1 from J, leaving 13 bases between them.

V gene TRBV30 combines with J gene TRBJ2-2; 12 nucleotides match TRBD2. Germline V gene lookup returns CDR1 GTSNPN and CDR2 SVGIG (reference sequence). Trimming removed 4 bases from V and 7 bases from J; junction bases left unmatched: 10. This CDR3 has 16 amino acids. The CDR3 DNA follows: TGTGCCTGGAAAGGGCTAGCGGGAGGGCCGGACGGGGAGCTGTTTTTT. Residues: CAWKGLAGGPDGELFF.

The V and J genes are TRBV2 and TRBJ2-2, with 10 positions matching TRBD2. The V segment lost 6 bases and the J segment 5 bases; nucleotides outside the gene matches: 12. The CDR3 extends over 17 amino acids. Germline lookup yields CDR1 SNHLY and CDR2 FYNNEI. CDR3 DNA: TGTGCCAGCAGGCACTATAGCGGGGGGCTGTCAACCGGGGAGCTGTTTTTT. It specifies CASRHYSGGLSTGELFF.

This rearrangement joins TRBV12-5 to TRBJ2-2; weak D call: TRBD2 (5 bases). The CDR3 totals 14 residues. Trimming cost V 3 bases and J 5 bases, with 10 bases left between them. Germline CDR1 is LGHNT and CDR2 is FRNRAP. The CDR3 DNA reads TGTGCTAGTGGTTTAGCGGCAGGAACCGGGGAGCTGTTTTTT. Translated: CASGLAAGTGELFF.

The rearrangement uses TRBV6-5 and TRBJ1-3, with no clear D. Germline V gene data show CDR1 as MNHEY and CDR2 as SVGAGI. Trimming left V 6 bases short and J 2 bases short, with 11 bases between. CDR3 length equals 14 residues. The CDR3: CASSRGAAGNTIYF. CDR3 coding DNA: TGTGCCAGCAGCCGCGGAGCGGCTGGAAACACCATATATTTT.